Listed here are 32 T cell receptor beta chains from one sample, sequenced in a study of Graves' ophthalmopathy and Graves' hyperthyroidism. Amplification from RNA transcripts yielded the TCR beta CDR3 regions. RT-PCR with HTBI primers came first, then second-round multiplex PCR. TCRdb analysed the multiplex PCR reads with MiXCR anew, one entry per CDR3 protein. The sample has about 500,000 distinct CDR3 sequences, under 45% seen once. The sequenced sample consisted of peripheral blood or thyroid tissue (not recorded which). Receptors originate from an adult man with Graves' hyperthyroidism.

The chain recombines TRBV20-1 with TRBJ1-4, with D possibly TRBD1 on 6 matching bases. Looked up from germline, CDR1 is DFQATT and CDR2 is SNEGSKA (reference sequence). CDR3 length: 13 residues. Trimming took 7 bases from V and 8 from J, leaving 17 bases between them. Here the CDR3 DNA reads TGCAGTGGAAGAATACAGGGACACGAAAAACTGTTTTTT. Amino acid sequence: CSGRIQGHEKLFF.

A note on this clonotype: One base away lies a much larger clone, so this may be a sequencing read error. V gene TRBV10-3 combines with J gene TRBJ2-7; a weak D match, TRBD2 (6 bases). CDR3 length: 14 amino acids. Trimming cost V 4 bases and J 2 bases, with 12 bases left between them. Germline V lookup: CDR1 ENHRY, CDR2 SYGVKD. CDR3: CAISVDGRTYEQYF. The CDR3 bases are TGTGCCATCAGTGTGGACGGGAGAACCTACGAGCAGTACTTC.

The V call is TRBV12-3 or TRBV12-4, the J call TRBJ2-5; the match to TRBD2 covers 13 bases. J lost 4 bases, V lost 5 bases, and 7 bases had no gene match. The CDR3 extends over 16 amino acids. The CDR3 nucleotides are TGTGCCAGCAGTCCACTAGCGGGGGGGCTAGGAGAGACCCAGTACTTC. It codes for CASSPLAGGLGETQYF.

This clonotype came up a few times. The chain carries TRBV19 and TRBJ1-3; D possibly corresponds to TRBD1 (6 bases). The germline V gene has CDR1 LNHDA and CDR2 SQIVND (reference sequence). Trimming took off 2 bases at V and 2 bases at J, with 10 bases between the two ends. The CDR3 contains 15 residues. CDR3 amino acids: CASSILGAPGNTIYF. The CDR3 DNA follows: TGTGCCAGTAGTATATTGGGGGCGCCTGGAAACACCATATATTTT. Filled out from reference TRBV19 and TRBJ1-3, the complete variable domain reads DGGITQSPKYLFRKEGQNVTLSCEQNLNHDAMYWYRQDPGQGLRLIYYSQIVNDFQKGDIAEGYSVSREKKESFPLTVTSAQKNPTAFYLCASSILGAPGNTIYFGEGSWLTVV.

The chain carries TRBV9 and TRBJ1-5, with D perhaps TRBD1 (5 bases). CDR1 SGDLS and CDR2 YYNGEE come from the germline V gene. This CDR3 is 14 amino acids long. Trimming pared 4 bases from V and 3 bases from J, leaving 11 bases between. The CDR3 DNA follows: TGTGCCAGCAGCCCCGGGACCAACAATCAGCCCCAGCATTTT. This gives the protein CASSPGTNNQPQHF.

V gene TRBV2 combines with J gene TRBJ2-7, with 11 bases fitting TRBD1. This CDR3 has 15 amino acids. CDR1 is SNHLY, CDR2 FYNNEI, per germline. Trimming took 6 bases from V and 5 from J; bases not matched to a gene: 9. The CDR3, as DNA: TGTGCCAGCAGCGTAAGGACAGGGGGCTTCGACGAGCAGTACTTC. This translates into CASSVRTGGFDEQYF.

This chain connects TRBV7-3 to TRBJ2-3, with unresolved D. Germline V lookup: CDR1 SGHTA, CDR2 FQGTGA. Between the trimmed V and J ends, which lost 2 bases and 4 bases, there was a span of 7 bases. The CDR3 runs to 13 residues. This CDR3 reads CASSLAIADTQYF. CDR3 coding DNA: TGTGCCAGCAGCTTAGCCATAGCAGATACGCAGTATTTT.

Notes on this clonotype: A much larger clone is a single base away; this may be a read error. The chain is built from TRBV12-3 or TRBV12-4 and TRBJ1-2, with D possibly TRBD1 on 5 matching bases. V shed 7 bases and J shed 6 bases, with 12 bases lying between them. The CDR3 is made up of 12 amino acids. CDR3 nucleotides: TGTGCCAGCAAGCGCGGGGGAGATGGCTACACCTTC. Protein product: CASKRGGDGYTF.

V gene TRBV29-1 combines with J gene TRBJ1-2; TRBD1 agrees at 7 bases. CDR3 length: 11 amino acids. Germline CDR1 SQVTM, CDR2 ANQGSEA. Unmatched junction bases numbered 13, after V lost 8 bases and J lost 13 bases. As DNA, the CDR3 is TGCAGCTTAGTAGGACAGGCCTTTACCACCTTC. As protein: CSLVGQAFTTF.

At least ten counts were recorded for this clonotype. The chain carries TRBV7-9 and TRBJ1-4, with D perhaps TRBD1 (6 bases). Trimming took off 5 bases at V and 4 bases at J, with 14 bases between the two ends. The CDR3 consists of 15 residues. Germline V gives CDR1 SEHNR, CDR2 FQNEAQ (reference sequence). The CDR3 reads CASSSSTGDNEKLFF. For the CDR3, the DNA is TGTGCCAGCAGCAGCTCGACAGGAGATAATGAAAAACTGTTTTTT. Combining the CDR3 with reference TRBV7-9 and TRBJ1-4 gives the whole variable domain DTGVSQNPRHKITKRGQNVTFRCDPISEHNRLYWYRQTLGQGPEFLTYFQNEAQLEKSRLLSDRFSAERPKGSFSTLEIQRTEQGDSAMYLCASSSSTGDNEKLFFGSGTQLSVL.

On this clonotype itself: A read error may be the cause here, since a much bigger clone is one base away. J is TRBJ2-5 and V is TRBV7-9, with D unresolved. The germline gives CDR1 SEHNR, CDR2 FQNEAQ (reference sequence). The CDR3 spans 15 residues. The CDR3 nucleotides are TGCGCCAGCAGCTTTAACAGCTTAATTCAAGAGACCCAGTACTTC. Translation: CASSFNSLIQETQYF.

The chain joins TRBV29-1 to TRBJ1-6; TRBD1 is a possible D gene (6 bases). Between the trimmed V and J ends, which lost 6 bases and 8 bases, there was a span of 20 bases. CDR1 is SQVTM and CDR2 is ANQGSEA in the germline V gene. The CDR3 totals 15 residues. The CDR3: CSVISGGRKDSPLHF. In DNA form, the CDR3 reads TGCAGCGTGATTAGCGGGGGCCGCAAGGATTCACCCCTCCACTTT.

The genes are TRBV4-2 and TRBJ2-1; D possibly matches TRBD1 or TRBD2 (5 bases each). Trimming took off 7 bases at V and 9 bases at J, with 22 bases between the two ends. The CDR3 loop spans 15 amino acids. Germline V gives CDR1 LGHNA, CDR2 YNFKEQ. The CDR3 region has the DNA TGTGCCAGCAAAATGCAACCCCAGGGAGAGTTTGAGCAGTTCTTC. This codes for CASKMQPQGEFEQFF.

This clonotype was observed at least ten times. The chain combines TRBV7-3 with TRBJ1-1; the D is unclear. V was pared by 3 bases and J by 8 bases, with 13 bases between. The CDR3 sequence is 13 residues long. CDR1 is SGHTA, CDR2 FQGTGA, per germline. CDR3 sequence: CASSFGREGEAFF. The CDR3 region has the DNA TGTGCCAGCAGCTTTGGACGAGAAGGGGAAGCTTTCTTT.

This clonotype was recorded at least ten times. CDR3 residues: CASSLSGQGNEKLFF. The CDR3 nucleotides read TGTGCCAGCAGCTTGTCAGGGCAGGGTAATGAAAAACTGTTTTTT. The V and J genes are TRBV5-6 and TRBJ1-4; TRBD1 is a possible D gene (5 bases). Germline values: CDR1 SGHDT, CDR2 YYEEEE. The CDR3 contains 15 residues. Trimming stripped 1 base from V and 4 bases from J, with 11 bases between.

The chain has TRBV29-1 and TRBJ2-2; 7 bases line up with TRBD1. The CDR3 has 13 amino acids. CDR1 SQVTM and CDR2 ANQGSEA come from the germline V gene. CDR3 sequence (DNA): TGCAGACCCGGGACAGCGAACACCGGGGAGCTGTTTTTT. Its protein is CRPGTANTGELFF.

Points on this clonotype: Possible read error: a much larger clone is one base away. V and J are TRBV19 and TRBJ2-3; no reliable D call. The germline CDR1 and CDR2 sequences are LNHDA and SQIVND (reference sequence). The CDR3 loop spans 14 amino acids. The CDR3 reads CASSVDRLEDTQYF. In DNA form, the CDR3 reads TGTGCCAGTAGTGTAGACCGCCTAGAGGATACGCAGTATTTT.

This clonotype was seen ten or more times. The chain joins TRBV6-5 to TRBJ1-6, with unresolved D. The CDR3 length is 16 residues. With 2 bases removed from V and 2 bases from J, the gap between germline ends came to 10 bases. Germline assignment: CDR1 MNHEY and CDR2 SVGAGI. The CDR3 DNA reads as TGTGCCAGCAGTTACCGGGGAGGCGCCTATAATTCACCCCTCCACTTT. The encoded protein is CASSYRGGAYNSPLHF.

At least ten counts were recorded for this clonotype. The chain has TRBV29-1 and TRBJ1-2; no clear D. Germline V gene sequence: CDR1 SQVTM, CDR2 ANQGSEA. Trimming removed 3 bases from V and 6 bases from J, with 8 bases in between. The CDR3 extends over 11 amino acids. In DNA form, the CDR3 reads TGCAGCGTTGAGGATAGAGATGGCTACACCTTC. Its protein product is CSVEDRDGYTF.

Comment on this clonotype: A much bigger clone sits one base away, suggesting this may be a read error. This likely comes from a read error, as the CDR3 has no conserved phenylalanine or tryptophan at its end. The V and J genes are TRBV11-2 and TRBJ1-5; no clear D. With 1 base removed from V and 2 bases from J, the gap between germline ends came to 6 bases. The germline V gene has CDR1 SGHAT and CDR2 FQNNGV. The CDR3 loop spans 14 amino acids. The CDR3 DNA follows: TGTGCCAGCAGCTTAGTTCGTCGCAATCAGCCCCAGCATATT. Its translation: CASSLVRRNQPQHI.

This clonotype came up once. Just one base apart from a much larger clone, this may be a read error. The chain carries TRBV2 and TRBJ2-5; 11 nucleotides line up with TRBD2. Germline V lookup: CDR1 SNHLY, CDR2 FYNNEI. This CDR3 comprises 14 residues. CDR3 in amino acids: CASRGLAVQEAQYF. DNA for the CDR3: TGTGCCAGCAGGGGACTAGCGGTACAAGAGGCCCAGTACTTC.

This clonotype turned up a few times. The chain is built from TRBV24-1 and TRBJ2-3; D may be TRBD1 or TRBD2 (5 bases each). Germline V gene data show CDR1 as KGHDR and CDR2 as SFDVKD. V was shortened by 4 bases and J by 0 bases, with 7 bases between the two germline ends. The CDR3 totals 14 residues. CDR3 sequence: CATSERDSTDTQYF. The CDR3 DNA reads as TGTGCCACCAGTGAAAGGGACAGCACAGATACGCAGTATTTT.

This clonotype was seen repeatedly, ten times or more. The rearrangement uses TRBV20-1 and TRBJ1-1, with D possibly TRBD1 on 6 matching bases. The V end lost 3 bases, the J end lost 1 base, and 9 bases lay between the germline ends. The CDR3 totals 13 residues. Germline loops: CDR1 DFQATT, CDR2 SNEGSKA (reference sequence). In DNA, the CDR3 is TGCAGTGCTAGGGGGGCAGGGAACACTGAAGCTTTCTTT. This translates into CSARGAGNTEAFF.

The V gene is TRBV7-6, the J gene TRBJ2-1; unclear D gene. CDR1 and CDR2 (germline): SGHVS, FNYEAQ. There are 13 residues in the CDR3. With 0 bases removed from V and 10 bases from J, the gap between germline ends came to 10 bases. CDR3 sequence reads: CASSLAALGEQFF. The DNA of the CDR3 is TGTGCCAGCAGCTTAGCGGCCCTTGGGGAGCAGTTCTTC.

Notes on this clonotype: With a much larger clone just one base away, this may be a read error. The V call is TRBV6-1, the J call TRBJ1-5; TRBD1 matches at 9 bases. V was pared by 4 bases and J by 7 bases, with 5 bases of the junction left unmatched. The CDR3 extends over 14 amino acids. Germline CDR1 reads MNHNS; CDR2 reads SASEGT. The CDR3 nucleotides are TGTGCCAGCAGTGGAGACAGGGGGGGACAGCCCCAGCATTTT. This sequence encodes CASSGDRGGQPQHF.

Note on this clonotype: A single base separates this from a much larger clone, so it may be a read error. V usage is TRBV10-3 and J usage is TRBJ1-2, with TRBD1 matching 10 bases. CDR1 is ENHRY and CDR2 is SYGVKD in the germline V gene. The length of the CDR3 is 14 residues. The trim removed 10 bases at V and 6 bases at J, leaving 11 bases unmatched. CDR3 nucleotides: TGTGCCAGCGGCATGACAGGGGGCAAGGATGGCTACACCTTC. This codes for CASGMTGGKDGYTF.

This clonotype came up a few times. The rearrangement links TRBV5-6 to TRBJ2-7, with 12 bases identical to TRBD1. The germline V gene has CDR1 SGHDT and CDR2 YYEEEE. The CDR3 has 16 residues. The V and J ends lost 4 bases and 9 bases, in that order; junction bases with no gene match: 14. CDR3 nucleotides: TGTGCCAGCAGCAGGGGGACAGGGGGCGCCGGGAGTGCGCAGTACTTC. It yields the protein CASSRGTGGAGSAQYF.

This clonotype was observed many times. The chain links TRBV11-3 to TRBJ2-2, with D perhaps assigned TRBD1 or TRBD2 (5 bases each). Trimming removed 5 bases at V and 0 bases at J, with 13 bases between. This CDR3 has 16 residues. CDR1 is SGHNT, CDR2 YENEEA, per germline. CDR3: CASSPLGTTNTGELFF. CDR3 sequence (DNA): TGTGCCAGCAGCCCCCTCGGGACGACGAACACCGGGGAGCTGTTTTTT.

This clonotype was observed a handful of times. The chain employs TRBV10-2 and TRBJ2-3; a possible D gene is TRBD2 (7 bases). V was cut by 2 bases and J by 4 bases, with 16 bases left in between. Per germline, CDR1 WSHSY and CDR2 SAAADI. CDR3 length: 16 residues. In DNA form, the CDR3 reads TGCGCCAGCAGTGAGATGGGGGGGGGCTGGTCAGATACGCAGTATTTT. This gives the protein CASSEMGGGWSDTQYF.

This sequence joins TRBV3-1 and TRBJ2-7, with D possibly being TRBD2 (6 bases). The V and J ends lost 4 bases and 6 bases respectively, with 13 bases between them. Germline loops: CDR1 LGHDT, CDR2 YNNKEL (reference sequence). This CDR3 contains 13 residues. CDR3 bases: TGTGCCAGCAGCCGTGACTGGAGGGGCGAGCAGTACTTC. Translating it yields CASSRDWRGEQYF.

The rearrangement links TRBV5-1 to TRBJ1-2; tentative D call: TRBD1 (5 bases). CDR3 length: 14 residues. Trimming left V 4 bases short and J 4 bases short, with 14 bases between. The germline CDR1 and CDR2 sequences are SGHRS and YFSETQ. CDR3: CASSPSRDGYGYTF. CDR3 nucleotides: TGCGCCAGCAGCCCGTCCCGGGACGGCTATGGCTACACCTTC. The whole variable domain, remainder taken from reference TRBV5-1 and TRBJ1-2, is KAGVTQTPRYLIKTRGQQVTLSCSPISGHRSVSWYQQTPGQGLQFLFEYFSETQRNKGNFPGRFSGRQFSNSRSEMNVSTLELGDSALYLCASSPSRDGYGYTFGSGTRLTVV.

This clonotype was seen at least ten times. V and J are TRBV29-1 and TRBJ2-6, with D hard to call. Germline CDR1 reads SQVTM; CDR2 reads ANQGSEA. With 5 bases removed from V and 2 bases from J, the gap between germline ends came to 10 bases. This CDR3 region has 14 residues. The CDR3 DNA reads TGCAGCGTTCAGGAGTTCACTGGGGCCAACGTCCTGACTTTC. This sequence encodes CSVQEFTGANVLTF.